This TCR beta chain was sequenced for a study of blood T cells in healthy people across ages. They isolated at least 7 million PBMCs from each sample. As for this clonotype: Its antigen is currently unknown.

The CDR3 sequence is 18 residues long. V was clipped by 9 bases and J by 0 bases; unmatched bases: 14. Primed by a sample-barcoded 5' primer and a J-beta primer mix, a second PCR proceeded for about 6 to 11 cycles. MiXCR was run by TCRdb on the 5' RACE reads, yielding one entry per CDR3 protein. The repertoire includes hundreds of thousands of distinct CDR3 sequences, around half of them detected once, and 20% to 25% sits in the top ten. Whole-study findings and limits: Strongly correlated with naive T cell percentage was TCR beta diversity. Donors of long life had a larger count of naive CD4+ cells and greater diversity than aged donors.

This sequence joins TRBV12-3 or TRBV12-4 and TRBJ2-1; 10 positions agree with TRBD2. The sequence was obtained from a man older than 75 in good health. Sequenced: blood. DNA for the CDR3: TGTGCCAGTTACAGTGTAGCGGGGGGACGGGGCTCCTACAATGAGCAGTTCTTC. It codes for CASYSVAGGRGSYNEQFF.